The entry below describes one TCR beta chain. The CDR3 runs to 13 residues. Germline values: CDR1 SEHNR, CDR2 FQNEAQ (reference sequence). Trimming shortened V by 10 bases and J by 0 bases, and 9 bases separated the two germline ends. Survey-level TCR beta sequencing used the immunoSEQ assay. The data were produced by immunoSEQ multiplex PCR, yet TCRdb's version contains in-frame clones alone and is incomplete. The sample has under 65,000 clones; roughly 93% are singletons. Sequencing was performed on PBMCs. The chain combines TRBV7-9 with TRBJ1-4; D is ambiguous. This TCR was sampled from a man aged 35-49 years with rheumatoid arthritis. CDR3 DNA: TGTGCCATTCCATCTGCAACTAATGAAAAACTGTTTTTT. It translates to CAIPSATNEKLFF.